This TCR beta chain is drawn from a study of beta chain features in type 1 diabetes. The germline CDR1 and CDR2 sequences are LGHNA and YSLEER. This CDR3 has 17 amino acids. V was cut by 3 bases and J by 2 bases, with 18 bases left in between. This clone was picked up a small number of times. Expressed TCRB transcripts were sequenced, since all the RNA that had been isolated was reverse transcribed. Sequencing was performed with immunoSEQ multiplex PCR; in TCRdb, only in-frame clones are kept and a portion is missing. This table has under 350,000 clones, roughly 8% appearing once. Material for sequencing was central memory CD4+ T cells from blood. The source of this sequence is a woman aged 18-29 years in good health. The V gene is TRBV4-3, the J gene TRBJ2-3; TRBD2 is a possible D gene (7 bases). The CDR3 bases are TGCGCCAGCAGCCAGGGGATGGCGGGGGCCCTCACAGATACGCAGTATTTT. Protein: CASSQGMAGALTDTQYF.